This note documents a single T cell receptor beta chain sequence. Authors' analysis steps: Quantification of nucleated cells was approximated via reference gene primer amplification. Sequencing was performed with immunoSEQ multiplex PCR; in TCRdb, only in-frame clones are kept and a portion is missing. The V and J calls and clone size come from that table; D and trimming were worked out from the DNA. The sample yields about 82,000 clones, around 82% seen once. V was pared by 5 bases and J by 5 bases, with 10 bases of the junction left unmatched. Germline V gives CDR1 MNHEY, CDR2 SVGEGT. This CDR3 comprises 15 residues. The source of the sample is a study of blood T cell repertoires in COVID-19. Across the study: Spain, Italy and the United States supplied samples that represented acute and convalescent COVID-19.

This TCR was sampled from a woman aged 60-75 years with acute or convalescent COVID-19. The chain combines TRBV6-2 or TRBV6-3 with TRBJ2-5; the match to TRBD1 covers 8 bases. The material sequenced was peripheral blood. The CDR3 protein is CASSGMTGVAETQYF. In DNA, the CDR3 is TGTGCCAGCAGTGGAATGACAGGGGTGGCGGAGACCCAGTACTTC.